The sequence of this T cell receptor beta chain was determined in a study of T cell responses to AZD1222 COVID-19 vaccine. Study findings and constraints: Clonal diversity was possibly underestimated, and white British individuals and females predominated among donors. Increases in Spike-specific TCR breadth and depth were seen after two AZD1222 doses. Among vaccine-associated CD4 TCRs, coverage spanned spike, with dominance at 160-218 and 743-854.

In regard to this clone: What it binds is unknown.

The method was immunoSEQ multiplex PCR; TCRdb's version includes in-frame clones alone and lacks a portion of them. The data contain 70,000 to 75,000 clones, 87% of them singletons. V was shortened by 4 bases and J by 2 bases, with 5 bases between the two germline ends. CDR3 length: 13 residues. The gene calls are TRBV12-3 or TRBV12-4 and TRBJ1-4; D remains unclear. The sample in question was peripheral blood, obtained 28 days after the second AZD1222 dose. The origin of this receptor is an adult who received the AZD1222 COVID-19 vaccine. The chain's CDR3 is CASSYQTNEKLFF. The CDR3 DNA is TGTGCCAGCAGTTACCAGACTAATGAAAAACTGTTTTTT.